This T cell receptor (beta chain) was sequenced for a study of molecular identifiers for immune sequencing clone quantification. Previously described methods and listed TCR primers were used for bulk TCR libraries. TCRdb reprocessed the PCR reads via MiXCR and lists one record per CDR3 protein. The sample has 490,000 or so distinct CDR3 sequences, around a fifth seen once. The germline V gene has CDR1 SGHRS and CDR2 YFSETQ. Trimming took 0 bases from V and 9 from J; bases not matched to a gene: 4. This CDR3 comprises 13 residues. This clonotype was seen only a few times. This TCR derives from a human donor in good health. Some libraries in this study had Jurkat cell RNA spiked in. The chain uses TRBV5-1 and TRBJ2-5; TRBD1 aligns across 8 bases. What was sequenced was naive CD8+ T cells from blood, with Jurkat cell RNA spiked in. Subset meaning: FACS-sorted CD8+CD4-CCR7+CD45RA+ naive T cells. The CDR3 sequence is CASSLADRAAQYF. The CDR3 nucleotides are TGCGCCAGCAGCTTGGCGGACAGGGCGGCCCAGTACTTC.